Below, 15 T cell receptor beta chains from the same sample are listed, as sequenced in a study of blood T cell repertoires in COVID-19. Assay: immunoSEQ multiplex PCR; the TCRdb copy retains only in-frame clones and omits some. The table includes about 200,000 clones, roughly 90% detected once. Sequencing input: PBMCs or T cells enriched from blood (not recorded which). Every receptor here comes from a woman aged 18-29 years who had recovered from COVID-19.

The chain has TRBV14 and TRBJ1-2, with 7 bases identical to TRBD1. Germline V gene lookup returns CDR1 SGHDN and CDR2 FVKESK. V dropped 1 base and J dropped 7; count of bases not matched to a gene: 3. The length of the CDR3 is 13 residues. Here the CDR3 reads CASSQGRQGGYTF. CDR3 DNA sequence: TGTGCCAGCAGCCAAGGAAGACAGGGTGGCTACACCTTC. Full variable domain (missing parts from reference TRBV14 and TRBJ1-2): EAGVTQFPSHSVIEKGQTVTLRCDPISGHDNLYWYRRVMGKEIKFLLHFVKESKQDESGMPNNRFLAERTGGTYSTLKVQPAELEDSGVYFCASSQGRQGGYTFGSGTRLTVV.

This clone was seen a handful of times. The rearrangement uses TRBV29-1 and TRBJ1-1; D is ambiguous. Per the germline V gene, CDR1 is SQVTM and CDR2 is ANQGSEA. V dropped 4 bases and J dropped 4 bases, with 16 bases sitting between them. CDR3 length: 14 residues. DNA for the CDR3: TGCAGCGTTGGCATTCCCCTCCGGAGCACTGAAGCTTTCTTT. This codes for CSVGIPLRSTEAFF.

The J gene is TRBJ1-5, the V gene TRBV5-1; D not certain. Germline V gene lookup returns CDR1 SGHRS and CDR2 YFSETQ. V dropped 0 bases and J dropped 6 bases, with 13 bases sitting between them. The CDR3 runs to 15 residues. DNA of the CDR3: TGCGCCAGCAGCTTGGTTCCGGAGGTCGGTCAGCCCCAGCATTTT. This codes for CASSLVPEVGQPQHF.

The rearrangement joins TRBV28 to TRBJ2-2; tentatively, D is TRBD1 (6 bases). Trimming shortened V by 5 bases and J by 5 bases, and 12 bases separated the two germline ends. From germline, CDR1 is MDHEN and CDR2 SYDVKM. This CDR3 contains 14 residues. As DNA, the CDR3 is TGTGCCAGCAGTCCCCCGAGGGGGACCGGGGAGCTGTTTTTT. This sequence encodes CASSPPRGTGELFF.

This chain connects TRBV24-1 to TRBJ2-3; D is ambiguous. This CDR3 is built from 14 residues. Deletions cut 1 base from V and 2 bases from J, with 6 bases between. The germline gives CDR1 KGHDR, CDR2 SFDVKD. The CDR3 DNA follows: TGTGCCACCAGTGATTTAGCCCACACAGATACGCAGTATTTT. Amino acids: CATSDLAHTDTQYF.

This clone was seen only a few times. The chain couples TRBV7-2 to TRBJ2-2, with D perhaps matching TRBD2 (6 bases). The CDR3 is made up of 16 amino acids. Germline-derived CDR1 and CDR2 are SGHTA and FQGNSA. V was shortened by 7 bases and J by 6 bases, with 21 bases between the two germline ends. CDR3 loop: CASIQRAPRLAGELFF. CDR3 nucleotides: TGTGCCAGCATCCAAAGGGCCCCCAGACTAGCCGGGGAGCTGTTTTTT.

This rearrangement joins TRBV11-2 to TRBJ2-5; 7 nucleotides agree with TRBD1. This CDR3 spans 17 amino acids. Unmatched junction bases numbered 10, after V lost 1 base and J lost 2 bases. Germline values: CDR1 SGHAT, CDR2 FQNNGV. The CDR3 region has the DNA TGTGCCAGCAGCTTAGGAGGAACAGGCAGGGGGCAAGAGACCCAGTACTTC. Its protein is CASSLGGTGRGQETQYF.

The rearrangement links TRBV14 to TRBJ2-6; TRBD1 matches at 7 bases. CDR1 and CDR2 from the germline V gene are SGHDN and FVKESK. The CDR3 consists of 16 residues. With V trimmed by 3 bases and J by 3 bases, 5 bases remained unmatched. In DNA, the CDR3 is TGTGCCAGCAGCCAGCGACAGGGTATTGGGGCCAACGTCCTGACTTTC. It yields the protein CASSQRQGIGANVLTF.

The chain combines TRBV5-6 with TRBJ2-7; 7 bases align to TRBD1. Trimming cost V 4 bases and J 3 bases; bases outside gene matches: 7. The CDR3 covers 14 residues. Per the germline V gene, CDR1 is SGHDT and CDR2 is YYEEEE. This chain's CDR3 is CASSSYRGHYEQYF. CDR3 sequence (DNA): TGTGCCAGCAGCAGTTACAGGGGCCACTACGAGCAGTACTTC.

The V gene is TRBV5-4, the J gene TRBJ1-1; 8 bases line up with TRBD1. The CDR3 extends over 15 amino acids. The germline CDR1 and CDR2 sequences are SGHNT and YYREEE (reference sequence). The V and J ends lost 5 bases and 0 bases, in that order; junction bases with no gene match: 6. This CDR3 reads CASRGGQEMNTEAFF. CDR3 nucleotides: TGTGCCAGCAGGGGGGGACAGGAGATGAACACTGAAGCTTTCTTT.

This clone was seen more than once but under ten times. The chain recombines TRBV30 with TRBJ1-6; tentative D call: TRBD1 (6 bases). CDR3 length: 13 residues. V lost 6 bases and J lost 7, with 13 bases in between. The germline gives CDR1 GTSNPN, CDR2 SVGIG (reference sequence). CDR3 in amino acids: CACAQGPNSPLHF. The DNA of the CDR3 is TGTGCCTGTGCACAGGGTCCCAATTCACCCCTCCACTTT.

The CDR3 DNA is TGTGCCAGCAGCGCCGGACTAGCGGGGGAATCCCCCGGGCACGAGCAGTACTTC. Translation gives CASSAGLAGESPGHEQYF. The chain recombines TRBV9 with TRBJ2-7, with 13 bases fitting TRBD2. The J segment lost 5 bases and the V segment lost 3 bases, leaving 14 bases of the junction unmatched. Germline values: CDR1 SGDLS, CDR2 YYNGEE. This CDR3 region has 18 residues.

This chain connects TRBV10-1 to TRBJ2-3; 11 bases are shared with TRBD1. Germline CDR1 reads WNHNN; CDR2 reads SYGVQD (reference sequence). CDR3 length: 13 amino acids. J lost 4 bases, V lost 10 bases, and 4 bases had no gene match. CDR3 sequence: CATRGQGADTQYF. The CDR3 DNA follows: TGCGCCACCCGGGGACAGGGGGCAGATACGCAGTATTTT.

This chain uses TRBV9 with TRBJ2-1; 11 nucleotides match TRBD2. After removal of 3 bases from V and 9 bases from J, the junction contained 8 bases not matched to a gene. Germline assignment: CDR1 SGDLS and CDR2 YYNGEE. The CDR3 is 15 residues long. CDR3 nucleotide sequence: TGTGCCAGCAGCGCAATTAGCGGGGGGGCAGGTGAGCAGTTCTTC. As protein: CASSAISGGAGEQFF.

The rearrangement joins TRBV5-5 to TRBJ2-7, with a weak D call TRBD2 (6 bases). Trimming stripped 0 bases from V and 5 bases from J, with 12 bases between. CDR1 is SGHKS, CDR2 YYEKEE, per germline (reference sequence). CDR3 length: 14 amino acids. CDR3 protein: CASSLVAGNHEQYF. The CDR3 nucleotides are TGTGCCAGCAGCTTGGTGGCGGGGAACCACGAGCAGTACTTC.